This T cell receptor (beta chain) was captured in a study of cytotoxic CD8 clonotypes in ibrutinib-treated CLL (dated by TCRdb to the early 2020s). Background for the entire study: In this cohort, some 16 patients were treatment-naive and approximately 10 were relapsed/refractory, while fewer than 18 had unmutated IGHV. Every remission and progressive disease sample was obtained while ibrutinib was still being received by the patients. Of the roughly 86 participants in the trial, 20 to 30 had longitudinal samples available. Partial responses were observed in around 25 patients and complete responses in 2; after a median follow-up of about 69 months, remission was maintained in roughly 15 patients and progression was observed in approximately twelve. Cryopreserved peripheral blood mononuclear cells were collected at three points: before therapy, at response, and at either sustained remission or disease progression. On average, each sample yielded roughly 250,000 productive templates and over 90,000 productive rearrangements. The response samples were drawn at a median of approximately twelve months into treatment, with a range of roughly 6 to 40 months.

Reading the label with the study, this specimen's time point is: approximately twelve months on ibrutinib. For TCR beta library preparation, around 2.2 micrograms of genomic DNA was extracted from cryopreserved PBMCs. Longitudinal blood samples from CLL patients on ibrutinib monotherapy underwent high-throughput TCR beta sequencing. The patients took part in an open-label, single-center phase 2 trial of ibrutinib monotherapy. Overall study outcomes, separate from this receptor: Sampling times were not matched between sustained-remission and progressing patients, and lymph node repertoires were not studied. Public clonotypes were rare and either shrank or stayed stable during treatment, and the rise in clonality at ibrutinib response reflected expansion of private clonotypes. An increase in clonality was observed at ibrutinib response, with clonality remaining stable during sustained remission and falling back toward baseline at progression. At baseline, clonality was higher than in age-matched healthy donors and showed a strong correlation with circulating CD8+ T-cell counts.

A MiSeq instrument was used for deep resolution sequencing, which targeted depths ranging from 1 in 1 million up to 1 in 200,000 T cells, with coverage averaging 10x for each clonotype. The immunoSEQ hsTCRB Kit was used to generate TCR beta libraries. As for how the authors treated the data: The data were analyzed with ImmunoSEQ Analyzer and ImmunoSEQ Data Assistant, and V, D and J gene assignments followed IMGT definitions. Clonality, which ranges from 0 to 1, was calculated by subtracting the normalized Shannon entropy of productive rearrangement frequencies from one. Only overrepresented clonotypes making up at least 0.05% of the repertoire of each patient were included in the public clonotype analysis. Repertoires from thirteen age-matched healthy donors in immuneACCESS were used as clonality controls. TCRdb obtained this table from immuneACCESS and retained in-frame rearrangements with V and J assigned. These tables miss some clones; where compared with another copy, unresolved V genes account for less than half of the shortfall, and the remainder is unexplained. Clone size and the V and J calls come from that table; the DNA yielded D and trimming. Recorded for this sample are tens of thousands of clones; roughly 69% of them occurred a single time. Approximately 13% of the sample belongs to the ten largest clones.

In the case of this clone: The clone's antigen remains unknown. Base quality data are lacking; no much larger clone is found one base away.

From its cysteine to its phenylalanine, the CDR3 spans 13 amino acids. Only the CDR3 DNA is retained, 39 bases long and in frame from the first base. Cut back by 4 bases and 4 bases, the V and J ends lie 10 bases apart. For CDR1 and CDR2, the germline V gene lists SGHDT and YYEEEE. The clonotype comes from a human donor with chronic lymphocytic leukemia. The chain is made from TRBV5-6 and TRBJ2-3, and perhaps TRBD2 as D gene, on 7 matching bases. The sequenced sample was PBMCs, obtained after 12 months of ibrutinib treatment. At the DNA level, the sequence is TGTGCCAGCAGCCGCGGGGGCGCAGATACGCAGTATTTT. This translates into CASSRGGADTQYF.